This TCR beta chain stems from a study of graft-versus-host responses after intestinal transplantation. On the study more broadly: Recipients were all induced with anti-thymocyte globulin, then given tacrolimus and steroids for around 3 years. Study-wide findings and caveats: Peak levels of circulating GvH clones tracked with early post-transplant HvG declines. GvH clones turned up in recipient marrow; some had shown up first in ileum or blood. Individuals carrying graft-donor T cell macrochimerism showed high graft-versus-host to host-versus-graft clonal ratios in allografts.

Comments on this clone: Its antigen is still unknown. The sample carries other DNA sequences with the same CDR3.

The method was immunoSEQ multiplex PCR; TCRdb's version includes in-frame clones alone and lacks a portion of them. The table has more than 80,000 clones, 88% seen once. CDR1 is SEHNR, CDR2 FQNEAQ, per germline (reference sequence). V dropped 2 bases and J dropped 3 bases, with 7 bases sitting between them. The CDR3 extends over 13 amino acids. Sequenced here: unstimulated CD4+ T cells sorted from spleen or lymph node cells, sampled before transplant. The origin of this receptor is a human donor who was the organ donor for an intestinal transplant. V is TRBV7-9 and J is TRBJ1-1; weak D call: TRBD1 (5 bases). The CDR3 sequence: CASSLQGDTEAFF. CDR3 in DNA: TGTGCCAGCAGCTTACAAGGGGACACTGAAGCTTTCTTT.